This TCR beta chain emerged from a study of T cell responses to AZD1222 COVID-19 vaccine. General study points: Variant regions that are unmutated are reportedly the target of nearly half of spike-specific TCRs.

Points on this clone: Its antigen remains unknown.

CDR1 and CDR2 (germline): LGHNA, YNFKEQ. This CDR3 region has 17 residues. The trim removed 0 bases at V and 6 bases at J, leaving 7 bases unmatched. The method was immunoSEQ multiplex PCR; TCRdb's version includes in-frame clones alone and lacks a portion of them. This sample has about 180,000 clones, with approximately 94% found just once. This chain uses TRBV4-2 with TRBJ2-1, with 11 bases aligning to TRBD2. Sequencing used peripheral blood, obtained on day 0 of AZD1222 vaccination. The TCR sequence derives from an adult in good health. In DNA form, the CDR3 reads TGTGCCAGCAGCCAAGAGTTAGCGGGAGGGCCGATCAATGAGCAGTTCTTC. This codes for CASSQELAGGPINEQFF.